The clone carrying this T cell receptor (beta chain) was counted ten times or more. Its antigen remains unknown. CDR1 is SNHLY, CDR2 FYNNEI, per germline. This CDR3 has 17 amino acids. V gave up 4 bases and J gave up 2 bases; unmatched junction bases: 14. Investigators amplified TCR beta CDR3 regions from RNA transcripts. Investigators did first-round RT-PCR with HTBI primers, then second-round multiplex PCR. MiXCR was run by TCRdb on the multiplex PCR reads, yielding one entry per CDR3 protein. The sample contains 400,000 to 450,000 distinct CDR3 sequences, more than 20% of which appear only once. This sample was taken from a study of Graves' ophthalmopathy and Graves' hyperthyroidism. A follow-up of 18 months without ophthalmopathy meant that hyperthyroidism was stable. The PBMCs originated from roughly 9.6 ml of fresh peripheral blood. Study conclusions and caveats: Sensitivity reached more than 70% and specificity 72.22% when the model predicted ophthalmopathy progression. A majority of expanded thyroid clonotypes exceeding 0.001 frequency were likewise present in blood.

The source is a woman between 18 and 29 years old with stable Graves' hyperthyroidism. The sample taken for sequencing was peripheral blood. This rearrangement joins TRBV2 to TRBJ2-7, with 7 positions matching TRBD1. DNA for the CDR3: TGTGCCAGCAGTGTAAGACGTACCGGGACAGCAGCCTACGAGCAGTACTTC. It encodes CASSVRRTGTAAYEQYF.